Listed here are 17 T cell receptor beta chains from one sample, sequenced in a study of blood T cell repertoires in COVID-19. The data were produced by immunoSEQ multiplex PCR, yet TCRdb's version contains in-frame clones alone and is incomplete. The data show around 150,000 clones, with approximately 92% seen just once and about 4.6% held by the top ten. The sample was peripheral blood. All receptors derive from a man aged 25-40 years with COVID-19, enrolled during active disease.

The rearrangement links TRBV7-6 to TRBJ1-1; tentative D call: TRBD1 (5 bases). The CDR3 totals 15 residues. Trimming removed 1 base from V and 4 bases from J, with 13 bases in between. Per the germline V gene, CDR1 is SGHVS and CDR2 is FNYEAQ. CDR3 nucleotide sequence: TGTGCCAGCAGCTTAGATTGGGGGGTTGGCACTGAAGCTTTCTTT. Its translation is CASSLDWGVGTEAFF.

This rearrangement joins TRBV4-2 to TRBJ1-3; D uncertain. With 1 base removed from V and 4 bases from J, the gap between germline ends came to 8 bases. CDR1 and CDR2 from the germline V gene are LGHNA and YNFKEQ. The CDR3 spans 14 residues. The CDR3 DNA is TGTGCCAGCAGCCAAGGGGAGCGGGGAAACACCATATATTTT. Translated, it gives CASSQGERGNTIYF.

The CDR3 loop is CAISESGSSSYNSPLHF. The CDR3, as DNA: TGTGCCATCAGTGAGTCGGGCTCAAGCTCCTATAATTCACCCCTCCACTTT. This sequence joins TRBV10-3 and TRBJ1-6; no firm D call. V was shortened by 0 bases and J by 0 bases, with 9 bases between the two germline ends. This CDR3 comprises 17 residues. Germline CDR1 ENHRY, CDR2 SYGVKD.

V is TRBV9 and J is TRBJ1-1, with 9 bases fitting TRBD1. The CDR3 has 17 residues. The J segment lost 3 bases and the V segment lost 3 bases, leaving 12 bases of the junction unmatched. Germline V lookup: CDR1 SGDLS, CDR2 YYNGEE. The CDR3 DNA is TGTGCCAGCAGCGACCGACAGGGGGGAAGTGTGGACACTGAAGCTTTCTTT. It specifies CASSDRQGGSVDTEAFF.

The chain uses TRBV24-1 and TRBJ2-7; D may be TRBD1 (5 bases). This CDR3 is 13 amino acids long. From germline, CDR1 is KGHDR and CDR2 SFDVKD. Trimming left V 3 bases short and J 11 bases short, with 16 bases between. The CDR3 loop reads CATSDKDLGPEYF. The CDR3 bases are TGTGCCACCAGTGATAAGGATCTGGGGCCGGAGTACTTC.

The V call is TRBV6-2 or TRBV6-3, the J call TRBJ1-1; no firm D call. CDR1 and CDR2 from the germline V gene are MNHEY and SVGEGT. With 2 bases removed from V and 3 bases from J, the gap between germline ends came to 7 bases. This CDR3 contains 13 residues. The CDR3 loop reads CASSYEEYTEAFF. In nucleotides, the CDR3 is TGTGCCAGCAGTTACGAGGAGTACACTGAAGCTTTCTTT.

The chain recombines TRBV6-2 or TRBV6-3 with TRBJ1-5, with 11 positions matching TRBD1. Trimming took 2 bases from V and 6 from J; bases not matched to a gene: 3. CDR1 is MNHEY, CDR2 SVGEGT, per germline. This CDR3 comprises 15 residues. CDR3 loop: CASSYPGTGGQPQHF. CDR3 bases: TGTGCCAGCAGTTACCCCGGGACAGGGGGTCAGCCCCAGCATTTT.

The rearrangement links TRBV28 to TRBJ1-2; the D is unclear. Germline CDR1 reads MDHEN; CDR2 reads SYDVKM. With 7 bases removed from V and 1 base from J, the gap between germline ends came to 10 bases. This CDR3 comprises 13 residues. The CDR3 DNA follows: TGTGCCAGCAACCACGGTAGTAACTATGGCTACACCTTC. Its protein is CASNHGSNYGYTF.

This chain uses TRBV6-4 with TRBJ2-3; D ambiguous. Trimming removed 0 bases from V and 5 bases from J, with 15 bases in between. Germline lookup yields CDR1 MRHNA and CDR2 SNTAGT. The CDR3 spans 16 residues. This chain's CDR3 is CASSDSFNRVVDTQYF. The CDR3 DNA follows: TGTGCCAGCAGTGACTCTTTTAATCGGGTCGTAGATACGCAGTATTTT.

The rearrangement joins TRBV10-3 to TRBJ1-4, with D perhaps matching TRBD1 (5 bases). The CDR3 runs 16 residues. Germline V gene sequence: CDR1 ENHRY, CDR2 SYGVKD. V was cut by 2 bases and J by 7 bases, with 17 bases left in between. The CDR3, as DNA: TGTGCCATCAGTGAGCCAACACAGGACGCCACTGAAAAACTGTTTTTT. Its translation is CAISEPTQDATEKLFF.

The CDR3 DNA sequence: TGTGCCAGCAGTGCTACCACTCGACATTCTGGAAACACCATATATTTT. Translating it yields CASSATTRHSGNTIYF. The V call is TRBV27, the J call TRBJ1-3, with D unclear. The germline V gene encodes CDR1 MNHEY and CDR2 SMNVEV (reference sequence). V lost 5 bases to trimming and J lost 1 base, with 15 bases between them. The length of the CDR3 is 16 residues.

The chain is built from TRBV30 and TRBJ1-1, with 7 nucleotides matching TRBD1. CDR1 and CDR2 (germline): GTSNPN, SVGIG (reference sequence). Trimming cost V 4 bases and J 5 bases; bases outside gene matches: 10. This CDR3 spans 14 amino acids. The CDR3 region is CAWTRRGPGTEAFF. DNA of the CDR3: TGTGCCTGGACCCGTAGGGGGCCGGGAACTGAAGCTTTCTTT.

The chain is built from TRBV21-1 and TRBJ2-1; the table calls TRBD1, which could not be checked here. TRBV21-1 is annotated as a pseudogene. This CDR3 region has 14 residues. CDR3 loop: CASSKRDRGRSMFF. In nucleotides, the CDR3 is TGTGCCAGCAGCAAGAGGGACAGGGGGCGTAGTATGTTCTTC.

This clone was seen once. J is TRBJ2-7 and V is TRBV7-2; 10 positions match TRBD2. This CDR3 contains 15 residues. Trimming at V came to 1 base and at J to 8 bases, leaving 8 bases not matched to a gene. The germline gives CDR1 SGHTA, CDR2 FQGNSA. The CDR3 reads CASSLEAGGPVKQYF. The CDR3 nucleotides are TGTGCCAGCAGCTTAGAAGCGGGGGGGCCTGTTAAGCAGTACTTC.

V and J are TRBV19 and TRBJ1-1, with D hard to call. Trimming pared 0 bases from V and 3 bases from J, leaving 20 bases between. In germline, CDR1 is LNHDA, CDR2 SQIVND (reference sequence). The CDR3 runs to 18 residues. The CDR3 sequence: CASSIDLRGAGSDTEAFF. CDR3 bases: TGTGCCAGTAGTATAGATCTTCGCGGCGCGGGCTCGGACACTGAAGCTTTCTTT.

This chain links TRBV15 with TRBJ2-7, with D tentatively TRBD2 (6 bases). Germline loops: CDR1 LNHNV, CDR2 YYDKDF (reference sequence). The CDR3 loop spans 14 amino acids. V lost 3 bases and J lost 2, with 11 bases in between. CDR3 amino acids: CATSRGLEPYEQYF. DNA of the CDR3: TGTGCCACCAGCAGGGGACTGGAACCCTACGAGCAGTACTTC.

V gene TRBV5-4 combines with J gene TRBJ1-5, with a possible D match to TRBD1 (5 bases). Germline loops: CDR1 SGHNT, CDR2 YYREEE (reference sequence). The CDR3 length is 15 residues. The V end was cut by 4 bases, the J end by 4 bases, with 15 bases between. CDR3 loop: CASSRSGTVNQPQHF. CDR3 nucleotides: TGTGCCAGCAGCCGATCCGGGACTGTGAATCAGCCCCAGCATTTT.